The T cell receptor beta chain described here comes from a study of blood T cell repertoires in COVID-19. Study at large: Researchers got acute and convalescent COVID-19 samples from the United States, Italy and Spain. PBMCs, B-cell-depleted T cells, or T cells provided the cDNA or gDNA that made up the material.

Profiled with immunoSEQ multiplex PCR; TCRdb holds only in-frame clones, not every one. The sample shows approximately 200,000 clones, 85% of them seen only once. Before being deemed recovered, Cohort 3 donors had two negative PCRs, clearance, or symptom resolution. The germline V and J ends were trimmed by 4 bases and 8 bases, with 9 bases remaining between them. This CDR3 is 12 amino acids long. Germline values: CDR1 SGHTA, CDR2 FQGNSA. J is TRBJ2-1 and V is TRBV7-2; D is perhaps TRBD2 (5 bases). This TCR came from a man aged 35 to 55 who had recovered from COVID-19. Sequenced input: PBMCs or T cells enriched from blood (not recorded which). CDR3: CASSSAGHEQFF. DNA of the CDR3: TGTGCCAGCAGCTCCGCGGGCCATGAGCAGTTCTTC.